This TCR beta chain was sequenced during a study of radiation and T cells in renal cell carcinoma. Sequenced by immunoSEQ multiplex PCR; TCRdb stores in-frame clones only, minus some. This table has about 140,000 clones, approximately 87% appearing once. The CDR3 loop spans 14 amino acids. Trimming left V 8 bases short and J 1 base short, with 14 bases between. Germline CDR1 MNHEY, CDR2 SVGAGI. Study-wide findings and caveats: Pretreatment tumor biopsies were lacking, so baseline clonotypes are unknown.

Time point here: baseline pretreatment blood. Treatment specified: 15 Gy SBRT to primary tumor, nephrectomy 4 weeks later. This clone was found many times. What it recognizes is unknown. The material sequenced was blood, taken from a patient whose treatment included radiotherapy and nephrectomy. The TCR sequence derives from a woman aged 45-65 years with renal cell carcinoma. The V and J genes are TRBV6-5 and TRBJ1-2; the D is unclear. The CDR3: CASGRKGSNYGYTF. The CDR3, as DNA: TGTGCCAGCGGGAGGAAGGGAAGTAACTATGGCTACACCTTC.